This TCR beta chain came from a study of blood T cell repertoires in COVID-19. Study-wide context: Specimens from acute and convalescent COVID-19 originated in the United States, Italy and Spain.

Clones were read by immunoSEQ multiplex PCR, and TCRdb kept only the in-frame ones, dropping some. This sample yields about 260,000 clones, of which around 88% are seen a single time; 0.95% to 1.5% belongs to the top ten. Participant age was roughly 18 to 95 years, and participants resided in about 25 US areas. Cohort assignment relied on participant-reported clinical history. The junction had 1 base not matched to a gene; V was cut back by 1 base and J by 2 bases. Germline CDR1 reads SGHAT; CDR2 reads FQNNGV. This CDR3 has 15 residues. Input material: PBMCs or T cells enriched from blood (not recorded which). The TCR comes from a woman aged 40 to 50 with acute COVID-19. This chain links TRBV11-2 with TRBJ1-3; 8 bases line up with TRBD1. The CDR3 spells CASSLAGGAGNTIYF. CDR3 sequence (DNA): TGTGCCAGCAGCTTAGCAGGGGGCGCTGGAAACACCATATATTTT.